This T cell receptor beta chain is drawn from a study of Ad26.COV2.S vaccination and SARS-CoV-2 variants (dated by TCRdb to the early 2020s). Context from the whole study: Vaccine-arm donors came from COV1001, a multicentre, randomized, double-blind, placebo-controlled phase I-IIa trial of Ad26.COV2.S in healthy adults. Trial participants were randomized into five groups of five, in which low-dose or high-dose Ad26.COV2.S was given once or twice, or placebo was given on both occasions. Investigators did not know the trial group allocation while performing experiments and assessing outcomes. Sequencing of the TCRbeta repertoire served to evaluate the specificity and breadth of SARS-CoV-2-reactive T cell receptors following Ad26.COV2.S vaccination. Ad26.COV2.S was administered intramuscularly at 5 x 10^10 or 1 x 10^11 viral particles, either as a single shot or as two shots given 56 days apart. The TCR-sequenced set comprised approximately 30 samples: approximately 19 Ad26.COV2.S vaccine recipients, 5 placebo recipients and 8 SARS-CoV-2 convalescent individuals.

The intended sense of this specimen's treatment or condition label: about 20 received Ad26.COV2.S at low or high dose, single or two shots; roughly 5 received placebo; per-sample allocation not given. Repertoires of vaccine and placebo recipients were sequenced from samples collected on day 63 after the first injection. Between 29 July and 7 August 2020, Cohort 1b enrolled about 27 adults aged 18-55 years at one site in Boston, USA. Ad26.COV2.S was a replication-incompetent adenovirus type 26 vector that expressed a prefusion-stabilized SARS-CoV-2 spike protein derived from the original Wuhan strain. Concerning this clone: Its antigen target is currently unknown. No clone much larger than this one lies a single base away; base qualities are absent.

The germline ends are 12 bases apart after V is trimmed by 4 bases and J by 2 bases. The CDR1 and CDR2 encoded by the germline V gene are SGHRS and YFSETQ. Counted from cysteine to phenylalanine, this CDR3 has 14 amino acids. The sequence is cut down to CDR3 DNA, 42 bases in frame from base 1. What the study reported, not specific to this receptor: After vaccination, spike-specific CD8+ and CD4+ T cell responses were reported to show substantial breadth. According to the authors, total T cell responses may have been underestimated by the TCR breadth and depth analyses. Ad26.COV2.S recipients had higher spike-specific TCR breadth than placebo recipients (P = 0.0014). Non-spike TCR breadth was comparable between vaccine and placebo recipients, consistent with the vaccine containing only spike. The study was not powered for comparison of responses between vaccine doses or regimens.

TCRbeta CDR3 regions were sequenced with the immunoSEQ Assay. After extraction, genomic DNA underwent amplification by bias-controlled multiplex PCR, followed by high-throughput sequencing. On the authors' methods: Collapsing and filtering of sequences were performed to quantify the absolute abundance of each unique TCRbeta CDR3 region. T cell fraction was estimated by normalizing TCRbeta template counts to usable DNA, with usable DNA measured through amplification of reference genes found in all nucleated cells. Repertoire TCRs were annotated as SARS-CoV-2-specific when V gene, CDR3 amino acid sequence and J gene were exactly matched to a known reactive TCR set. The reference SARS-CoV-2 TCR set came from MIRA and was filtered for enrichment in COVID-19-positive ImmuneCODE repertoires, removing public or cross-reactive TCRs. Using the MIRA antigens, annotated TCRs were further analysed by specific ORF or by position within an ORF. Depth was the summed frequency of annotated unique rearrangements, while breadth was defined as annotated unique rearrangements over total unique productive rearrangements. TCR breadth was compared between groups using two-sided Wilcoxon rank-sum tests. The clones in this table, taken by TCRdb from immuneACCESS, are in-frame only. Not every clone is retained; where verified, under half of the shortfall comes from an unresolved V gene, and the cause of the rest is unknown. Clone size and V and J calls were adopted from that table, with D and trimming inferred from the DNA. Recorded for this sample are around 400,000 clones; approximately 92% of them occurred a single time. The ten largest account for more than 9% of the sample.

This TCR derives from a person aged 18 to 59 who received the Ad26.COV2.S COVID-19 vaccine or a placebo. The chain is encoded by TRBV5-1 joined to TRBJ2-5; the D gene cannot be resolved reliably. This specimen was peripheral blood, taken in a trial of Ad26.COV2.S vaccine versus placebo. The CDR3 region has the sequence CASSVLPLQETQYF. The DNA sequence reads TGCGCCAGCAGCGTCTTACCATTACAAGAGACCCAGTACTTC.